Given below is one T cell receptor beta chain in context. The antigen is not known. Because the CDR3's place on the DNA is in doubt, the DNA is left out and the CDR3 is given as listed by TCRdb. Profiling relied on immunoSEQ multiplex PCR, and the TCRdb table lists in-frame clones only, not all of them. The table lists about 19,000 clones, about four fifths of them singletons. The sample originates from a study of T cells in narcolepsy. Study as a whole: Donors had narcolepsy type 1 or type 2, or were healthy controls. General study results and limits: Reportedly, autoreactive clonotypes were serially detected in patients' blood but not controls'. In some patient and control memory CD4+ samples, autoreactive clones were absent. HCRT-specific and TRIB2-specific autoreactive clonotypes appeared among same-patient CSF and blood CD4+ clonotypes.

The CDR3 totals 14 residues, both ends included. Germline V gene data show CDR1 as SGHTA and CDR2 as FQGNSA. This chain joins TRBV7-2 and TRBJ1-2. Sequencing input: memory (CD45RA-) CD4+ T cells from blood. The clonotype was recovered from a human donor in good health. The CDR3 region is CASSLVAQGAGGTF.